This is a list of T cell receptor beta chains from one sample in a study of T cells in Graves' hyperthyroidism and ophthalmopathy. TCRdb reprocessed the multiplex PCR reads via MiXCR and lists one record per CDR3 protein. The sample includes roughly 170,000 distinct CDR3 sequences, over 15% of them seen just once. The sequenced sample consisted of blood. The receptors were gathered from a woman between 50 and 59 years old with Graves' hyperthyroidism. The CDR3 runs from the conserved cysteine through the conserved F or W. The D gene is left open where the match is weak. Only part of the rows carry a size: once, few, many, or a class if the clone is expanded.

size: few; J: TRBJ1-1; D: TRBD1; V: TRBV15; CDR3: CATSVRDRYTEAFF; DNA: TGTGCCACCAGCGTCCGGGACAGGTACACTGAAGCTTTCTTT
size: few; J: TRBJ2-3; D: .; V: TRBV7-7; CDR3: CASSRGVGAGDTQYF; DNA: TGTGCTAGCAGCCGAGGGGTAGGAGCTGGAGATACGCAGTATTTT
size: many; J: TRBJ1-1; D: TRBD1; V: TRBV7-2; CDR3: CASRRTGMVVAEAFF; DNA: TGTGCCAGCAGGAGGACAGGGATGGTAGTGGCTGAAGCTTTCTTT
size: few; J: TRBJ1-1; D: .; V: TRBV19; CDR3: CASRSPGRVNTEAFF; DNA: TGTGCCAGTAGATCTCCGGGTCGGGTGAACACTGAAGCTTTCTTT
size: many; J: TRBJ1-2; D: .; V: TRBV28; CDR3: CASSLTPGVNYGYTF; DNA: TGTGCCAGCAGTCTCACCCCGGGTGTTAACTATGGCTACACCTTC
size: many; J: TRBJ2-7; D: .; V: TRBV3-1; CDR3: CASSRRGASLEQYF; DNA: TGTGCCAGCAGCCGTCGAGGGGCTAGCCTTGAGCAGTACTTC
size: .; J: TRBJ2-7; D: TRBD2; V: TRBV5-4; CDR3: CASSLGLAPSYEQYF; DNA: TGTGCCAGCAGCTTGGGACTAGCTCCCTCCTACGAGCAGTACTTC
size: many; J: TRBJ2-7; D: TRBD1; V: TRBV2; CDR3: CASSESTGAVYEQYF; DNA: TGTGCCAGCAGTGAAAGTACAGGGGCCGTCTACGAGCAGTACTTC
size: many; J: TRBJ2-1; D: .; V: TRBV6-1; CDR3: CASSEKFF; DNA: TGTGCCAGCAGTGAAAAGTTCTTC
size: .; J: TRBJ1-2; D: .; V: TRBV6-1; CDR3: CASSEGSVRSYGYTF; DNA: TGTGCCAGCAGTGAAGGTTCAGTCAGGAGTTATGGCTACACCTTC
size: many; J: TRBJ1-2; D: .; V: TRBV7-8; CDR3: CASSLAQDGRYGYTF; DNA: TGTGCCAGCAGCTTAGCGCAGGACGGTCGCTATGGCTACACCTTC
size: few; J: TRBJ2-3; D: .; V: TRBV19; CDR3: CASSIVGTDTQYF; DNA: TGTGCCAGTAGTATAGTAGGGACAGATACGCAGTATTTT
size: .; J: TRBJ1-1; D: TRBD1; V: TRBV18; CDR3: CASSSAGGDGTEAFF; DNA: TGTGCCAGCTCCTCAGCAGGGGGCGATGGGACTGAAGCTTTCTTT
size: few; J: TRBJ1-5; D: TRBD1; V: TRBV12-3/TRBV12-4; CDR3: CASSSGQGDLYRSQHF; DNA: TGTGCCAGCAGTTCGGGACAGGGGGATTTATATCGGTCCCAGCATTTT
size: few; J: TRBJ1-6; D: .; V: TRBV5-5; CDR3: CASSENRVISYNSPLHF; DNA: TGTGCCAGCAGCGAGAACAGGGTTATCTCCTATAATTCACCCCTCCACTTT
size: many; J: TRBJ2-5; D: .; V: TRBV12-5; CDR3: CASGLGWGETQYF; DNA: TGTGCTAGTGGCCTGGGCTGGGGAGAGACCCAGTACTTC
size: once; J: TRBJ2-1; D: TRBD1; V: TRBV7-2; CDR3: CASSRSGTGSSTAGQFF; DNA: TGTGCCAGCAGCCGCTCCGGGACAGGATCTTCCACCGCGGGGCAGTTCTTC
size: many; J: TRBJ2-1; D: .; V: TRBV20-1; CDR3: CSARDSMTVYNEQFF; DNA: TGCAGTGCTAGAGATTCGATGACAGTCTACAATGAGCAGTTCTTC
size: many; J: TRBJ2-2; D: .; V: TRBV12-3/TRBV12-4; CDR3: CASRVRGAAGELFF; DNA: TGTGCCAGCAGGGTTCGGGGGGCGGCCGGGGAGCTGTTTTTT
size: .; J: TRBJ1-4; D: .; V: TRBV2; CDR3: CASKKNRDSPNEKLFF; DNA: TGTGCCAGCAAAAAGAACCGGGACTCTCCTAATGAAAAACTGTTTTTT
size: many; J: TRBJ1-1; D: TRBD1; V: TRBV29-1; CDR3: CSAPGQGARTEAFF; DNA: TGCAGCGCCCCGGGACAGGGGGCGCGCACTGAAGCTTTCTTT
size: many; J: TRBJ2-1; D: .; V: TRBV7-8; CDR3: CASSLGSLSYNEQFF; DNA: TGTGCCAGCAGCTTAGGATCGCTCTCCTACAATGAGCAGTTCTTC
size: many; J: TRBJ1-5; D: TRBD1; V: TRBV28; CDR3: CASSLEGASNQPQHF; DNA: TGTGCCAGCAGTTTAGAGGGGGCTAGCAATCAGCCCCAGCATTTT
size: .; J: TRBJ1-1; D: TRBD1; V: TRBV12-3/TRBV12-4; CDR3: CASSYTRGTSTEAFF; DNA: TGTGCCAGCAGTTATACCAGGGGGACGAGCACTGAAGCTTTCTTT
size: many; J: TRBJ2-2; D: .; V: TRBV7-6; CDR3: CASSLRDLELFF; DNA: TGTGCCAGCAGTCTACGGGACTTAGAGCTGTTTTTT
size: .; J: TRBJ2-3; D: .; V: TRBV9; CDR3: CASGVVPGTDTQYF; DNA: TGTGCCAGCGGCGTAGTCCCCGGAACAGATACGCAGTATTTT
size: .; J: TRBJ1-1; D: .; V: TRBV15; CDR3: CATSETDYRGTEAFF; DNA: TGTGCCACCAGCGAGACAGATTATCGCGGCACTGAAGCTTTCTTT
size: .; J: TRBJ1-1; D: .; V: TRBV19; CDR3: CASSGIPGAANTEAFF; DNA: TGTGCCAGTAGTGGGATTCCGGGGGCCGCGAACACTGAAGCTTTCTTT
size: many; J: TRBJ2-3; D: TRBD1; V: TRBV6-1; CDR3: CASSDTSGGIKADTQYF; DNA: TGTGCCAGCAGCGACACATCAGGGGGAATTAAGGCAGATACGCAGTATTTT
size: few; J: TRBJ2-3; D: .; V: TRBV4-1; CDR3: CASSQEGIAVTDTQYF; DNA: TGCGCCAGCAGCCAAGAGGGGATCGCAGTCACAGATACGCAGTATTTT
size: many; J: TRBJ2-1; D: TRBD2; V: TRBV4-3; CDR3: CASSLAGTRNNEQFF; DNA: TGCGCCAGCAGCCTTGCCGGGACTAGGAACAATGAGCAGTTCTTC
size: .; J: TRBJ2-5; D: .; V: TRBV9; CDR3: CASSVNPTRKETQYF; DNA: TGTGCCAGCAGCGTAAACCCGACCCGCAAAGAGACCCAGTACTTC
size: .; J: TRBJ1-1; D: .; V: TRBV18; CDR3: CASSPSLGMNTEAFF; DNA: TGTGCCAGCTCACCTTCCCTGGGGATGAACACTGAAGCTTTCTTT
size: .; J: TRBJ2-7; D: TRBD1; V: TRBV3-1; CDR3: CASSRDRGIWGYEQYF; DNA: TGTGCCAGCAGCCGGGACAGGGGGATTTGGGGCTACGAGCAGTACTTC
size: .; J: TRBJ2-6; D: .; V: TRBV6-1; CDR3: CASSARGTGANVLTF; DNA: TGTGCCAGCAGTGCTCGGGGTACAGGGGCCAACGTCCTGACTTTC
size: many; J: TRBJ2-1; D: .; V: TRBV19; CDR3: CASSYMNEQFF; DNA: TGTGCCAGTAGTTACATGAATGAGCAGTTCTTC
size: many; J: TRBJ1-1; D: TRBD1; V: TRBV9; CDR3: CASSTGGMNTEAFF; DNA: TGTGCCAGCAGCACAGGGGGCATGAACACTGAAGCTTTCTTT
size: .; J: TRBJ2-7; D: .; V: TRBV29-1; CDR3: CSVESRNPYEQYF; DNA: TGCAGCGTTGAATCGAGAAATCCCTACGAGCAGTACTTC
size: .; J: TRBJ1-1; D: .; V: TRBV4-1; CDR3: CASSQWPGMNTEAFF; DNA: TGCGCCAGCAGCCAATGGCCAGGCATGAACACTGAAGCTTTCTTT
size: many; J: TRBJ2-7; D: .; V: TRBV20-1; CDR3: CSAQTGSSYEQYF; DNA: TGCAGTGCTCAGACTGGGTCCTCCTACGAGCAGTACTTC
size: many; J: TRBJ1-1; D: TRBD1; V: TRBV24-1; CDR3: CATSDSTGGFTEAFF; DNA: TGTGCCACCAGTGATTCGACAGGGGGCTTCACTGAAGCTTTCTTT
size: many; J: TRBJ1-3; D: TRBD1; V: TRBV6-1; CDR3: CASIPRRTGVAGNTIYF; DNA: TGTGCCAGCATCCCCCGGCGGACAGGGGTTGCAGGAAACACCATATATTTT
size: many; J: TRBJ2-3; D: .; V: TRBV9; CDR3: CASSITGSTDTQYF; DNA: TGTGCCAGCAGCATAACCGGGTCCACAGATACGCAGTATTTT
size: many; J: TRBJ1-2; D: .; V: TRBV20-1; CDR3: CSARAKGDILPTF; DNA: TGCAGTGCTAGAGCGAAGGGTGATATCCTTCCTACCTTC
size: many; J: TRBJ2-7; D: .; V: TRBV20-1; CDR3: CSARDQRPLYF; DNA: TGCAGTGCTAGAGATCAGCGCCCGCTGTACTTC
size: many; J: TRBJ2-7; D: .; V: TRBV11-2; CDR3: CASSFAGPYYEQYF; DNA: TGTGCCAGCAGCTTTGCTGGTCCCTACTACGAGCAGTACTTC
size: many; J: TRBJ1-1; D: .; V: TRBV11-3; CDR3: CASSLVRQSLTFF; DNA: TGTGCCAGCAGCTTAGTTCGACAGTCGTTGACTTTCTTT
size: many; J: TRBJ2-5; D: TRBD2; V: TRBV20-1; CDR3: CSALDAGGKYF; DNA: TGCAGTGCTCTTGACGCGGGGGGGAAGTACTTC
size: few; J: TRBJ1-2; D: .; V: TRBV19; CDR3: CASSTLGVGYTF; DNA: TGTGCCAGTAGCACCCTCGGGGTTGGCTACACCTTC